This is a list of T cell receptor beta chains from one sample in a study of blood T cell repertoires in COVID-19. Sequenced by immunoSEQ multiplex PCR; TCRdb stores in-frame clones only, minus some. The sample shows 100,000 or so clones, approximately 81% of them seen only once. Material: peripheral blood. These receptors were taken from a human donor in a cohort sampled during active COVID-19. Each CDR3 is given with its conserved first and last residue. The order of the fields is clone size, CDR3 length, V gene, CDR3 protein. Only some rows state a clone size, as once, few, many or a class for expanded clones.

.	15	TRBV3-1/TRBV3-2	CASSPGTSGSAEQYF
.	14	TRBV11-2	CASNGGGVLETQYF
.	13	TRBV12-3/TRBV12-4	CASSLSFNQPQHF
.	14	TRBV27	CASRPSDRVVGYTF
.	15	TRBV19	CASILVRPYNSPLHF
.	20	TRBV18	CASSPMYRAAVVVTDYGYTF
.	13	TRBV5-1	CASSLGSGSGYTF
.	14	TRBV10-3	CAISLTGANTEAFF
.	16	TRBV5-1	CASSRSSHRENTEAFF
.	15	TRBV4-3	CASSNNRDRDYGYTF
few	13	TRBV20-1	CSASVGAGQPQHF
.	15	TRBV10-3	CAISESGGSPQPQHF
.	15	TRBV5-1	CASSAGTSGSHEQYF
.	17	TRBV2	CASSEALARTVYYEQYF
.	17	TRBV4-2	CASSQAFLQGGNSPLHF
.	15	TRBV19	CASSAGRVTNEKLFF
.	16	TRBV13	CASKTRGAGGADTQYF
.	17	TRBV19	CASSIVRGGVNTGELFF
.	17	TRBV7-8	CASSLKVAAGGGYEQYF
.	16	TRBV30	CAWSEEGRTSYNEQFF
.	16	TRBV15	CATSSPWSGVADTQYF
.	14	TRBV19	CASSMIGGYNEQFF
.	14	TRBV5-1	CASSGQGGGTEAFF
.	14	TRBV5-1	CASSFDGSNQPQHF
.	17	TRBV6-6	CASRRLGGEGDTGELFF
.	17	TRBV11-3	CASSPGPAQGSPYEQYF
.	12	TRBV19	CASSRDRTPLHF
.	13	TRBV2	CASSDGLGRQQFF
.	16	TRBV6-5	CASSSLAGGFYNEQFF
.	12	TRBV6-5	CASSHTSGRQYF
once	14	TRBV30	CAWSGGVKGNTIYF
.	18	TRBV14	CASSRKSAQVLSYNEQFF
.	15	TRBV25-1	CASSEPQRGNNEQFF
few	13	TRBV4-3	CASSQFRGGEAFF
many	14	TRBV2	CASVGGGTTGELFF
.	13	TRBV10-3	CAISTGFGEKLFF
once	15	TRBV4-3	CASSHTIRGDYGYTF
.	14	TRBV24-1	CATSDGHRSYGYTF
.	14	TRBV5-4	CASSWGAANYGYTF
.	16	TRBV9	CASSVFSGSGADTQYF
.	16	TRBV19	CASSSIPKTSNTEAFF
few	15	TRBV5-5	CASSSGRTGGEPQHF
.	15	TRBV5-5	CASSLAGLGNYGYTF
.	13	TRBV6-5	CASRRQGWTEAFF
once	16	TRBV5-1	CASSLFGTGGNEKLFF
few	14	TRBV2	CASRVGQGNYGYTF
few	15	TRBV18	CASSPAFGGYTEAFF
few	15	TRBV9	CASSVDALGAYEQYF
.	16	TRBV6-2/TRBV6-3	CASSLKRTGSYNEQFF
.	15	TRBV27	CASREAGASYNEQFF
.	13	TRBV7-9	CASSSGQGRGAFF